Described below is a single T cell receptor beta chain sequence and its context. Its antigen is not identified. Cells designated naive CD8 were CD45RO-negative and were positively selected for CCR7, with terminally differentiated effector memory CD45RA+ cells excluded. At a deep level, the assay was run. Sequencing was performed with immunoSEQ multiplex PCR; in TCRdb, only in-frame clones are kept and a portion is missing. Seen here are about 2 million clones, approximately 94% observed once, and the top ten hold about 1.1%. This sample is drawn from a study of shared clonotypes between healthy human individuals. Overall study: Three CD4 naive, three CD4 memory, two CD8 naive and one CD8 memory plate were used per donor. Findings and caveats of the study: A small donor pool kept down the genetic and exposure-history diversity that was represented. Clonotypes which were not shared had lower generation probabilities than clonotypes that all four donors shared.

CDR1 and CDR2 from the germline V gene are SEHNR and FQNEAQ (reference sequence). The CDR3 contains 17 residues. With 2 bases removed from V and 0 bases from J, the gap between germline ends came to 13 bases. The V and J genes are TRBV7-9 and TRBJ2-2, with D possibly being TRBD1 or TRBD2 (5 bases each). Sequencing was performed on naive CD8+ T cells sorted from blood. The sequence came from a man between 18 and 29 years old in good health. The CDR3 DNA follows: TGTGCCAGCAGCTTAATTGGGGGTACCCCGAACACCGGGGAGCTGTTTTTT. Translating it yields CASSLIGGTPNTGELFF.